These 28 T cell receptor beta chains came from one sample sequenced in a study of T cell repertoires in cytomegalovirus infection. One entry per CDR3 protein results from TCRdb running MiXCR on the reads. The table has a few hundred thousand distinct CDR3 sequences, around two fifths seen once. No antigen has been assigned to these receptors. Sequencing used cultured PBMCs, obtained from culture after CMV antigen stimulation. The receptors stem from a human donor in good health (CMV status not recorded). Some clones in this sample may be carry-over from other donors' samples.

The chain joins TRBV7-3 to TRBJ2-7, with 9 bases fitting TRBD1. Germline CDR1 is SGHTA and CDR2 is FQGTGA. V was pared by 5 bases and J by 5 bases, with 16 bases of the junction left unmatched. The CDR3 has 17 residues. The CDR3 sequence: CASSGGQGDLGWDEQYF. CDR3 nucleotides: TGTGCCAGCAGCGGGGGACAGGGTGACCTGGGCTGGGACGAGCAGTACTTC.

This clonotype was seen only a few times. V is TRBV7-4 and J is TRBJ2-5; TRBD2 aligns across 9 bases. The CDR3 consists of 14 residues. Germline CDR1 SGHVT, CDR2 SQSDAQ. The V and J ends lost 5 bases and 5 bases, in that order; junction bases with no gene match: 6. In DNA, the CDR3 is TGTGCCAGCAGCCCGACTAGCGGCATGGAGACCCAGTACTTC. Amino acid sequence: CASSPTSGMETQYF. Full variable domain (outside the CDR3, taken from reference TRBV7-4 and TRBJ2-5): GAGVSQSPRYKVAKRGRDVALRCDSISGHVTLYWYRQTLGQGSEVLTYSQSDAQRDKSGRPSGRFSAERPERSVSTLKIQRTEQGDSAVYLCASSPTSGMETQYFGPGTRLLVL.

This clonotype was counted only a few times. The chain couples TRBV4-1 to TRBJ1-2; D is undetermined. V was trimmed by 1 base and J by 2 bases, leaving 8 bases between them. The CDR3 loop spans 14 amino acids. Germline V gene sequence: CDR1 MGHRA, CDR2 YSYEKL. As DNA, the CDR3 is TGCGCCAGCAGCCAAGCAGTCAGAAACTATGGCTACACCTTC. Its translation is CASSQAVRNYGYTF.

This clonotype has more than one count but fewer than ten. This sequence joins TRBV5-1 and TRBJ2-5; D is uncertain. CDR1 SGHRS and CDR2 YFSETQ come from the germline V gene. Trimming removed 1 base from V and 0 bases from J, with 7 bases in between. The CDR3 is 14 amino acids. The CDR3 here is CASSLYVDQETQYF. Here the CDR3 DNA reads TGCGCCAGCAGCTTGTATGTGGACCAAGAGACCCAGTACTTC.

The rearrangement uses TRBV28 and TRBJ1-3; no reliable D call. The germline gives CDR1 MDHEN, CDR2 SYDVKM. V lost 1 base and J lost 4, with 11 bases in between. The CDR3 length is 15 residues. The CDR3 coding sequence is TGTGCCAGCAGTTTATTTTTCGGTTTAGGAAACACCATATATTTT. Translation: CASSLFFGLGNTIYF.

This clonotype was picked up a small number of times. The chain combines TRBV12-3 or TRBV12-4 with TRBJ1-4, with D perhaps matching TRBD1 (6 bases). This CDR3 contains 14 residues. The V and J ends lost 8 bases and 7 bases respectively, with 17 bases between them. The CDR3 loop is CASGSQQGGEKLFF. CDR3 sequence (DNA): TGTGCCAGCGGGTCCCAGCAAGGGGGTGAAAAACTGTTTTTT.

This sequence joins TRBV5-1 and TRBJ2-1; 7 bases align to TRBD1. V gave up 5 bases and J gave up 4 bases; unmatched junction bases: 6. There are 14 residues in the CDR3. Looked up from germline, CDR1 is SGHRS and CDR2 is YFSETQ. Here the CDR3 DNA reads TGCGCCAGCAGGGACAGGACGCGTTACAATGAGCAGTTCTTC. Residues: CASRDRTRYNEQFF.

The V call is TRBV6-2 or TRBV6-3, the J call TRBJ1-2, with D tentatively TRBD1 (5 bases). Trimming took 2 bases from V and 2 from J, leaving 15 bases between them. Germline loops: CDR1 MNHEY, CDR2 SVGEGT. This CDR3 has 16 residues. This CDR3 reads CASSYPGLLLNYGYTF. CDR3 sequence (DNA): TGTGCCAGCAGTTACCCGGGACTCCTCTTGAACTATGGCTACACCTTC.

This clonotype was picked up a small number of times. The chain has TRBV27 and TRBJ1-5; possible D gene TRBD1, 6 bases. CDR3 length equals 16 residues. V lost 4 bases to trimming and J lost 1 base, with 14 bases between them. Germline lookup yields CDR1 MNHEY and CDR2 SMNVEV (reference sequence). The CDR3 protein is CASSSTGWGSNQPQHF. CDR3 bases: TGTGCCAGCAGTTCAACAGGGTGGGGGAGCAATCAGCCCCAGCATTTT.

This clonotype has only one observation. The rearrangement uses TRBV19 and TRBJ2-7, with D unresolved. Germline CDR1 reads LNHDA; CDR2 reads SQIVND (reference sequence). This CDR3 region has 14 residues. The V end was cut by 4 bases, the J end by 3 bases, with 13 bases between. The chain's CDR3 is CASSTGINNYEQYF. The CDR3 DNA sequence: TGTGCCAGTAGTACCGGAATTAATAACTACGAGCAGTACTTC.

This clonotype was picked up many times. The V call is TRBV7-2, the J call TRBJ1-2; D gene uncertain. Trimming shortened V by 2 bases and J by 5 bases, and 15 bases separated the two germline ends. From germline, CDR1 is SGHTA and CDR2 FQGNSA. This CDR3 spans 15 amino acids. The CDR3 region is CASSLTRGFGYGYTF. The CDR3 DNA reads as TGTGCCAGCAGCTTAACACGGGGTTTCGGGTATGGCTACACCTTC.

This clonotype was detected a few times. V usage is TRBV7-8 and J usage is TRBJ1-1; no clear D gene. CDR3 length: 15 amino acids. Trimming stripped 5 bases from V and 1 base from J, with 14 bases between. The germline CDR1 and CDR2 sequences are SGHVS and FQNEAQ. The CDR3 loop reads CASSSRGTWNTEAFF. The CDR3 region has the DNA TGTGCCAGCAGCAGCCGTGGTACTTGGAACACTGAAGCTTTCTTT.

The table lists this clonotype with a few counts. This sequence joins TRBV28 and TRBJ1-2; D unclear. The CDR3 covers 12 residues. Germline V gives CDR1 MDHEN, CDR2 SYDVKM. V dropped 8 bases and J dropped 3 bases, with 10 bases sitting between them. The CDR3 protein is CASSWRDYGYTF. The CDR3 nucleotides read TGTGCCAGCTCGTGGAGGGACTATGGCTACACCTTC.

This chain uses TRBV28 with TRBJ1-2; the D gene is possibly TRBD1 (5 bases). This CDR3 has 14 amino acids. V was trimmed by 2 bases and J by 3 bases, leaving 10 bases between them. Germline-derived CDR1 and CDR2 are MDHEN and SYDVKM. In DNA form, the CDR3 reads TGTGCCAGCAGTTTAGGGGGGTCGGACTATGGCTACACCTTC. Translation gives CASSLGGSDYGYTF.

This chain links TRBV14 with TRBJ2-1, with TRBD2 identical over 7 bases. The germline CDR1 and CDR2 sequences are SGHDN and FVKESK. This CDR3 has 19 residues. V shed 4 bases, J shed 6 bases, and the junction held 21 bases outside the gene matches. The CDR3 sequence is CASSPPPDSGLKESNEQFF. The CDR3 DNA reads TGTGCCAGCAGCCCACCACCCGACTCGGGACTAAAGGAATCCAATGAGCAGTTCTTC.

This clonotype was observed a few times. V gene TRBV20-1 combines with J gene TRBJ2-1; the D call may be TRBD1 or TRBD2 (6 bases each). The V end lost 8 bases, the J end lost 10 bases, and 24 bases lay between the germline ends. The CDR3 spans 14 residues. The germline V gene encodes CDR1 DFQATT and CDR2 SNEGSKA (reference sequence). As DNA, the CDR3 is TGCAGTCCCTTAAACAGGGAGGCGGTCAGCGAGCAGTTCTTC. Translated: CSPLNREAVSEQFF.

The chain links TRBV27 to TRBJ2-3, with a tentative D call TRBD1 (8 bases). The germline V and J ends were trimmed by 4 bases and 6 bases, with 23 bases remaining between them. Per the germline V gene, CDR1 is MNHEY and CDR2 is SMNVEV (reference sequence). This CDR3 contains 17 residues. CDR3 DNA: TGTGCCAGCAGTTCAATTCAGGGGGCTAGCGGATTTGATACGCAGTATTTT. As protein: CASSSIQGASGFDTQYF.

V is TRBV6-6 and J is TRBJ1-5; weak D call: TRBD1 (5 bases). The germline V gene encodes CDR1 MNHNY and CDR2 SVGAGI (reference sequence). CDR3 length equals 12 residues. V was clipped by 6 bases and J by 3 bases, with 6 bases between them. CDR3 nucleotides: TGTGCCAGCAGGGGGGTCAATCAGCCCCAGCATTTT. Translated, it gives CASRGVNQPQHF.

This clonotype was counted between two and nine times. The chain carries TRBV7-2 and TRBJ2-7; 10 bases fit TRBD2. Looked up from germline, CDR1 is SGHTA and CDR2 is FQGNSA. Trimming at V came to 4 bases and at J to 6 bases, leaving 9 bases not matched to a gene. The CDR3 covers 15 residues. The CDR3 DNA reads as TGTGCCAGCAGCTCCATGAGCGGGAGGGCCCGCGAGCAGTACTTC. Its protein is CASSSMSGRAREQYF.

This clonotype showed up just a few times. This chain joins TRBV2 and TRBJ2-2; perhaps TRBD1 as D (5 bases). Germline V gene lookup returns CDR1 SNHLY and CDR2 FYNNEI. This CDR3 has 16 residues. The ends were cut back, 3 bases at V and 4 bases at J, with 15 bases in the middle. The CDR3 DNA sequence: TGTGCCAGCAGTGAGCAGGGTAGTTTAGGCACCGGGGAGCTGTTTTTT. It codes for CASSEQGSLGTGELFF.

There are a few counts of this clonotype. The chain combines TRBV28 with TRBJ2-3, with 8 positions matching TRBD2. The CDR3 length is 16 residues. In germline, CDR1 is MDHEN, CDR2 SYDVKM. The V and J ends lost 5 bases and 0 bases, in that order; junction bases with no gene match: 7. The CDR3 DNA follows: TGTGCCAGCAGTCCGGTGGGACTAGGAAGCACAGATACGCAGTATTTT. This sequence encodes CASSPVGLGSTDTQYF.

This clonotype was counted between two and nine times. This rearrangement joins TRBV7-8 to TRBJ2-3; weak D call: TRBD2 (6 bases). The CDR3 length is 15 residues. Trimming left V 7 bases short and J 2 bases short, with 16 bases between. Germline CDR1 SGHVS, CDR2 FQNEAQ. CDR3 in amino acids: CASTLLAAHTDTQYF. CDR3 in DNA: TGTGCCAGCACCCTTTTAGCGGCCCACACAGATACGCAGTATTTT.

The rearrangement joins TRBV20-1 to TRBJ2-5; TRBD1 matches at 8 bases. The germline CDR1 and CDR2 sequences are DFQATT and SNEGSKA (reference sequence). This CDR3 contains 13 residues. After removal of 6 bases from V and 3 bases from J, the junction contained 6 bases not matched to a gene. The DNA for the CDR3 is TGCAGTGCCAGGGACAGGAGAGAAGAGACCCAGTACTTC. It codes for CSARDRREETQYF.

The chain links TRBV7-9 to TRBJ2-2, with no clear D. Trimming removed 2 bases at V and 5 bases at J, with 3 bases between. The CDR3 loop spans 12 amino acids. The germline V gene encodes CDR1 SEHNR and CDR2 FQNEAQ (reference sequence). This CDR3 reads CASSLPTGELFF. The DNA of the CDR3 is TGTGCCAGCAGCTTACCGACCGGGGAGCTGTTTTTT.

On this clonotype itself: A much more abundant neighbour one base away suggests this may be a read error. The gene calls are TRBV7-8 and TRBJ2-1, with no clear D. The V gene's germline CDR1 is SGHVS and CDR2 FQNEAQ. The CDR3 is 12 residues long. The CDR3 nucleotides are TGTGCCAGCAGCTTCGGCTACAATGAGCGGTTCTTC. It translates to CASSFGYNERFF. The complete variable domain, with remaining parts taken from reference TRBV7-8 and TRBJ2-1, reads GAGVSQSPRYKVAKRGQDVALRCDPISGHVSLFWYQQALGQGPEFLTYFQNEAQLDKSGLPSDRFFAERPEGSVSTLKIQRTQQEDSAVYLCASSFGYNERFFGPGTRLTVL.

The rearrangement joins TRBV4-3 to TRBJ2-7; D not certain. V lost 1 base and J 4 bases, leaving 8 bases between the germline ends. The CDR3 has 13 amino acids. CDR1 and CDR2 (germline): LGHNA, YSLEER. CDR3 sequence reads: CASSQGFEYEQYF. The CDR3 DNA sequence: TGCGCCAGCAGCCAAGGATTCGAGTACGAGCAGTACTTC.

The chain recombines TRBV15 with TRBJ2-7; 11 bases map to TRBD1. With V trimmed by 1 base and J by 6 bases, 2 bases remained unmatched. The CDR3 is 14 residues long. Per germline, CDR1 LNHNV and CDR2 YYDKDF (reference sequence). The CDR3 region is CATSRVGTGGEQYF. For the CDR3, the DNA is TGTGCCACCAGCAGAGTCGGGACAGGGGGCGAGCAGTACTTC.

V and J are TRBV7-9 and TRBJ1-2, with no clear D. Germline V gene lookup returns CDR1 SEHNR and CDR2 FQNEAQ (reference sequence). Between the trimmed V and J ends, which lost 1 base and 8 bases, there was a span of 14 bases. This CDR3 has 14 amino acids. Here the CDR3 DNA reads TGTGCCAGCAGCTTAGTGGCAGCCCTAGGGGGCTACACCTTC. This translates into CASSLVAALGGYTF.